A single sample gave rise to the 32 T cell receptor beta chains below, sequenced in a study of post-analysis software for immune sequencing data. Findings and limits, study-wide: Higher frequency in patients than in controls was seen for 5 or 6 TRBV segments, with TRBV5-6, TRBV5-1 and TRBV20-1 among them.

Antigens for these TCRs are unknown. Tagging with unique molecular identifiers was a feature of the TCR beta cDNA libraries. TCRdb re-called the PCR reads through MiXCR, storing one row per CDR3 protein. The sample lists some 890,000 distinct CDR3 sequences; about 53% were seen once. Sequencing used blood. Receptor source: a girl under 18 with multiple sclerosis.

This clonotype was counted only a few times. This chain links TRBV5-1 with TRBJ2-1; TRBD2 aligns across 12 bases. The V segment lost 2 bases and the J segment 8 bases; nucleotides outside the gene matches: 11. Germline lookup yields CDR1 SGHRS and CDR2 YFSETQ. CDR3 size: 17 residues. CDR3 nucleotide sequence: TGCGCCAGCAGCTTAAGACTAGCGGGAGAGTTCGGCGATGAGCAGTTCTTC. The encoded protein is CASSLRLAGEFGDEQFF.

This chain uses TRBV7-9 with TRBJ1-3; D not resolved. Trimming removed 4 bases at V and 3 bases at J, with 19 bases between. CDR1 is SEHNR, CDR2 FQNEAQ, per germline (reference sequence). This CDR3 comprises 17 residues. This CDR3 is CASSSAGARGGGNTIYF. The CDR3 DNA follows: TGTGCCAGCAGCTCCGCGGGCGCGCGCGGAGGTGGAAACACCATATATTTT. Filled out from reference TRBV7-9 and TRBJ1-3, the complete variable domain reads DTGVSQNPRHKITKRGQNVTFRCDPISEHNRLYWYRQTLGQGPEFLTYFQNEAQLEKSRLLSDRFSAERPKGSFSTLEIQRTEQGDSAMYLCASSSAGARGGGNTIYFGEGSWLTVV.

The sample holds a few counts of this clonotype. The chain recombines TRBV5-1 with TRBJ1-1; D call uncertain. The V gene lost 0 bases and the J gene lost 2 bases, with 11 bases spanning the gap. The length of the CDR3 is 15 residues. The germline CDR1 and CDR2 sequences are SGHRS and YFSETQ. CDR3 loop: CASSLEARLNTEAFF. For the CDR3, the DNA is TGCGCCAGCAGCTTGGAGGCCAGACTAAACACTGAAGCTTTCTTT. The variable domain in full, completed from reference TRBV5-1 and TRBJ1-1, reads KAGVTQTPRYLIKTRGQQVTLSCSPISGHRSVSWYQQTPGQGLQFLFEYFSETQRNKGNFPGRFSGRQFSNSRSEMNVSTLELGDSALYLCASSLEARLNTEAFFGQGTRLTVV.

V is TRBV19 and J is TRBJ2-1; 8 nucleotides line up with TRBD1. The ends lost 3 bases at V and 0 bases at J; junction bases unmatched: 22. CDR3 length: 22 amino acids. Germline loops: CDR1 LNHDA, CDR2 SQIVND (reference sequence). CDR3 loop: CASSMPRKGQGARLSSYNEQFF. In nucleotides, the CDR3 is TGTGCCAGTAGTATGCCGAGGAAGGGGCAGGGGGCGCGTCTCAGCTCCTACAATGAGCAGTTCTTC.

This rearrangement joins TRBV27 to TRBJ1-1; D is perhaps TRBD1 (6 bases). There are 15 residues in the CDR3. V lost 2 bases and J 0 bases, leaving 10 bases between the germline ends. Germline lookup yields CDR1 MNHEY and CDR2 SMNVEV (reference sequence). The CDR3 reads CASSLAGGMNTEAFF. CDR3 nucleotides: TGTGCCAGCAGTTTAGCGGGGGGCATGAACACTGAAGCTTTCTTT.

The chain combines TRBV20-1 with TRBJ1-5; no firm D call. Per germline, CDR1 DFQATT and CDR2 SNEGSKA (reference sequence). The CDR3 runs to 13 residues. Between the trimmed V and J ends, which lost 1 base and 5 bases, there was a span of 9 bases. CDR3 nucleotides: TGCAGTGCTAGAGGCTCACGGGATCAGCCCCAGCATTTT. Its translation is CSARGSRDQPQHF.

The rearrangement joins TRBV9 to TRBJ2-1; 7 bases are a match to TRBD1. Unmatched junction bases numbered 9, after V lost 4 bases and J lost 5 bases. Germline loops: CDR1 SGDLS, CDR2 YYNGEE. The CDR3 consists of 15 residues. The CDR3 region has the DNA TGTGCCAGCAGCTCTACAGGGGAACAACACAATGAGCAGTTCTTC. This encodes CASSSTGEQHNEQFF.

The chain has TRBV12-3 or TRBV12-4 and TRBJ2-1; TRBD1 matches 8 bases. Judging by the DNA end, TRBJ2-7 fits better; the J call may be wrong. The CDR3 length is 12 residues. In DNA, the CDR3 is TGTGCCAGCAGTTTTGGACAGGGAGAGCAGTACTTC. As protein: CASSFGQGEQYF.

The J gene is TRBJ2-5, the V gene TRBV6-1; 10 bases are a match to TRBD2. Germline loops: CDR1 MNHNS, CDR2 SASEGT. The CDR3 spans 13 residues. The junction had 8 bases not matched to a gene; V was cut back by 5 bases and J by 11 bases. The CDR3 here is CASSFLAGDEQYF. The CDR3 bases are TGTGCCAGCAGTTTTCTAGCGGGAGATGAGCAGTACTTC.

The chain combines TRBV5-1 with TRBJ2-1; 9 nucleotides match TRBD2. CDR1 is SGHRS and CDR2 is YFSETQ in the germline V gene. The ends lost 3 bases at V and 8 bases at J; junction bases unmatched: 12. This CDR3 contains 16 residues. The CDR3 is CASSSIYSGLADEQFF. CDR3 bases: TGCGCCAGCAGCTCAATATACTCGGGACTAGCCGATGAGCAGTTCTTC. Supplemented by reference TRBV5-1 and TRBJ2-1, the full variable domain reads KAGVTQTPRYLIKTRGQQVTLSCSPISGHRSVSWYQQTPGQGLQFLFEYFSETQRNKGNFPGRFSGRQFSNSRSEMNVSTLELGDSALYLCASSSIYSGLADEQFFGPGTRLTVL.

This clonotype was seen a single time. The chain employs TRBV9 and TRBJ1-2; D is possibly TRBD1 (6 bases). The CDR3 length is 18 residues. The germline V and J ends were trimmed by 0 bases and 1 base, with 19 bases remaining between them. Germline loops: CDR1 SGDLS, CDR2 YYNGEE. The DNA for the CDR3 is TGTGCCAGCAGCGTAGGTGACGTGGGGACACAATTTAACTATGGCTACACCTTC. Protein product: CASSVGDVGTQFNYGYTF.

There are a few counts of this clonotype. This sequence joins TRBV20-1 and TRBJ2-5; no clear D gene. This CDR3 has 13 amino acids. Trimming cost V 1 base and J 11 bases, with 17 bases left between them. Looked up from germline, CDR1 is DFQATT and CDR2 is SNEGSKA (reference sequence). This CDR3 reads CSARGQLSNEQYF. CDR3 coding DNA: TGCAGTGCTAGAGGGCAGCTCTCCAATGAGCAGTACTTC.

This chain links TRBV5-1 with TRBJ2-3, with 7 bases aligning to TRBD2. The trim removed 0 bases at V and 6 bases at J, leaving 7 bases unmatched. The CDR3 extends over 15 amino acids. Germline loops: CDR1 SGHRS, CDR2 YFSETQ. CDR3 nucleotides: TGCGCCAGCAGCTTGGGGACTAGTGACGTGGATACGCAGTATTTT. Protein sequence: CASSLGTSDVDTQYF.

In its sample, this clonotype was seen a few times. The chain couples TRBV29-1 to TRBJ2-6, with D possibly being TRBD2 (6 bases). The V end lost 5 bases, the J end lost 0 bases, and 11 bases lay between the germline ends. The CDR3 totals 15 residues. Germline lookup yields CDR1 SQVTM and CDR2 ANQGSEA. CDR3 DNA sequence: TGCAGCGTTACAGCCGGGAGCTCTGGGGCCAACGTCCTGACTTTC. The encoded protein is CSVTAGSSGANVLTF.

The chain couples TRBV5-5 to TRBJ1-5; TRBD1 matches at 8 bases. After removal of 5 bases from V and 1 base from J, the junction contained 8 bases not matched to a gene. This CDR3 has 16 amino acids. Germline V gene sequence: CDR1 SGHKS, CDR2 YYEKEE (reference sequence). The DNA of the CDR3 is TGTGCCAGCAGTTTGAGGACAGGGAAAAGCAATCAGCCCCAGCATTTT. Protein: CASSLRTGKSNQPQHF. Combining the CDR3 with reference TRBV5-5 and TRBJ1-5 gives the whole variable domain DAGVTQSPTHLIKTRGQQVTLRCSPISGHKSVSWYQQVLGQGPQFIFQYYEKEERGRGNFPDRFSARQFPNYSSELNVNALLLGDSALYLCASSLRTGKSNQPQHFGDGTRLSIL.

The table lists this clonotype with a few counts. CDR3 sequence: CSAEGTGGEETQYF. CDR3 sequence (DNA): TGCAGTGCGGAAGGGACAGGGGGGGAAGAGACCCAGTACTTC. This sequence joins TRBV20-1 and TRBJ2-5; 11 bases map to TRBD1. Trimming at V came to 6 bases and at J to 3 bases, leaving 6 bases not matched to a gene. CDR3 size: 14 residues. CDR1 and CDR2 from the germline V gene are DFQATT and SNEGSKA (reference sequence).

This chain joins TRBV6-1 and TRBJ1-1, with D perhaps TRBD1 (5 bases). V was clipped by 6 bases and J by 11 bases, with 22 bases between them. Germline CDR1 reads MNHNS; CDR2 reads SASEGT. This CDR3 has 14 residues. The CDR3 is CASRDRDPRQWAFF. The CDR3 DNA is TGTGCCAGCAGGGACCGGGACCCCAGGCAGTGGGCTTTCTTT.

This chain uses TRBV27 with TRBJ1-2; the D gene is possibly TRBD1 (5 bases). Looked up from germline, CDR1 is MNHEY and CDR2 is SMNVEV (reference sequence). V shed 4 bases and J shed 8 bases, with 14 bases lying between them. This CDR3 spans 13 amino acids. The CDR3 protein is CASSSHRDGGYTF. For the CDR3, the DNA is TGTGCCAGCAGTTCCCACCGGGACGGAGGCTACACCTTC.

The chain joins TRBV5-1 to TRBJ2-1; 8 bases fit TRBD2. V gave up 3 bases and J gave up 5 bases; unmatched junction bases: 16. The CDR3 has 18 residues. Germline CDR1 SGHRS, CDR2 YFSETQ. CDR3 loop: CASSSGLAGRSKDNEQFF. For the CDR3, the DNA is TGCGCCAGCAGCTCCGGACTAGCCGGCCGATCAAAGGACAATGAGCAGTTCTTC.

This clonotype was seen once. An end of the junction differs from the germline gene, which may be a read error. The V call is TRBV7-9, the J call TRBJ1-5, with D possibly TRBD1 on 5 matching bases. The CDR3 has 16 amino acids. Per germline, CDR1 SEHNR and CDR2 FQNEAQ (reference sequence). The DNA for the CDR3 is TGTGCCAGCAGCTCGGGACGGGGATCGAACAATCGGCCCCAGCATTTT. Translating gives CASSSGRGSNNRPQHF.

V gene TRBV20-1 combines with J gene TRBJ2-1; 9 bases are a match to TRBD2. The CDR3 length is 14 residues. The V segment lost 4 bases and the J segment 2 bases; nucleotides outside the gene matches: 3. In germline, CDR1 is DFQATT, CDR2 SNEGSKA (reference sequence). The CDR3 here is CSAISGGPYNEQFF. For the CDR3, the DNA is TGCAGTGCTATTAGCGGGGGCCCCTACAATGAGCAGTTCTTC.

The chain uses TRBV29-1 and TRBJ2-1, with TRBD2 matching over 11 bases. CDR1 is SQVTM and CDR2 is ANQGSEA in the germline V gene. Trimming removed 0 bases from V and 12 bases from J; junction bases left unmatched: 4. There are 13 residues in the CDR3. The chain's CDR3 is CSVEDGLAGGQFF. The CDR3 nucleotides read TGCAGCGTTGAAGATGGGCTAGCGGGGGGGCAGTTCTTC.

This chain joins TRBV7-9 and TRBJ2-7; 9 positions match TRBD1. Trimming cost V 4 bases and J 0 bases; bases outside gene matches: 7. Germline V gives CDR1 SEHNR, CDR2 FQNEAQ (reference sequence). The CDR3 is made up of 16 amino acids. The CDR3 DNA sequence: TGTGCCAGCAGCTCCCCCGGGACAGGGACCTCCTACGAGCAGTACTTC. Amino acid sequence: CASSSPGTGTSYEQYF.

The J gene is TRBJ2-7, the V gene TRBV25-1; 8 nucleotides match TRBD2. Germline V gene sequence: CDR1 MGHDK, CDR2 SYGVNS. This CDR3 has 13 amino acids. The J segment lost 3 bases and the V segment lost 5 bases, leaving 3 bases of the junction unmatched. The chain's CDR3 is CASSQRESYEQYF. The CDR3, as DNA: TGTGCCAGCAGTCAGCGGGAGAGCTACGAGCAGTACTTC.

For the CDR3, the DNA is TGCAGTGCCGAGGACAGGGGAAACGATGAGCAGTTCTTC. The encoded protein is CSAEDRGNDEQFF. This chain joins TRBV20-1 and TRBJ2-1; 9 nucleotides line up with TRBD1. The V gene's germline CDR1 is DFQATT and CDR2 SNEGSKA (reference sequence). The V segment lost 6 bases and the J segment 8 bases; nucleotides outside the gene matches: 8. The CDR3 length is 13 residues.

The V gene is TRBV4-1, the J gene TRBJ2-7; TRBD2 aligns across 10 bases. V was pared by 1 base and J by 1 base, with 13 bases of the junction left unmatched. Germline V gene sequence: CDR1 MGHRA, CDR2 YSYEKL. CDR3 length: 19 amino acids. The CDR3 sequence is CASSQVGSRAGGRSYEQYF. In nucleotides, the CDR3 is TGCGCCAGCAGCCAAGTGGGATCTCGAGCGGGAGGGCGATCCTACGAGCAGTACTTC.

The chain uses TRBV6-5 and TRBJ2-7, with 7 bases lining up with TRBD2. V lost 6 bases and J lost 0; bases outside the gene matches: 11. CDR1 is MNHEY and CDR2 is SVGAGI in the germline V gene. The CDR3 sequence is 16 residues long. CDR3 bases: TGTGCCAGCAGACCCCAGCCCGGGAGGAGCTCCTACGAGCAGTACTTC. Translation gives CASRPQPGRSSYEQYF.

The chain couples TRBV10-2 to TRBJ1-1; D not certain. The germline V and J ends were trimmed by 6 bases and 7 bases, with 18 bases remaining between them. The germline CDR1 and CDR2 sequences are WSHSY and SAAADI. The CDR3 loop spans 14 amino acids. This CDR3 reads CASRLYGIQNEAFF. CDR3 DNA: TGCGCCAGCAGACTTTATGGGATCCAGAATGAAGCTTTCTTT.

The chain uses TRBV5-1 and TRBJ1-1, with 7 bases identical to TRBD1. CDR1 and CDR2 from the germline V gene are SGHRS and YFSETQ. This CDR3 contains 15 residues. The J segment lost 7 bases and the V segment lost 1 base, leaving 10 bases of the junction unmatched. The CDR3 sequence is CASSLFGGGGNEAFF. CDR3 sequence (DNA): TGCGCCAGCAGCTTGTTTGGAGGGGGCGGGAATGAAGCTTTCTTT.

The chain uses TRBV27 and TRBJ2-3; D is ambiguous. Germline loops: CDR1 MNHEY, CDR2 SMNVEV (reference sequence). V was clipped by 3 bases and J by 6 bases, with 10 bases between them. The length of the CDR3 is 13 residues. The CDR3 loop is CASSFPLGDTQYF. CDR3 nucleotides: TGTGCCAGCAGTTTTCCCCTAGGGGATACGCAGTATTTT.

This clonotype was detected only a few times. This CDR3 reads CSARPGQGYNEQFF. The CDR3 bases are TGCAGTGCTAGGCCGGGACAGGGCTACAATGAGCAGTTCTTC. The genes are TRBV20-1 and TRBJ2-1; 9 bases line up with TRBD1. Germline CDR1 and CDR2: DFQATT and SNEGSKA (reference sequence). V lost 3 bases and J lost 3; bases outside the gene matches: 3. The length of the CDR3 is 14 residues.

This clonotype has just a few counts. V and J are TRBV29-1 and TRBJ2-7, with 11 nucleotides matching TRBD1. V gave up 0 bases and J gave up 1 base; unmatched junction bases: 14. Germline V gives CDR1 SQVTM, CDR2 ANQGSEA. The CDR3 is 19 amino acids. The CDR3: CSVEDPLARDRGGSYEQYF. CDR3 in DNA: TGCAGCGTTGAAGATCCGCTGGCCCGGGACAGGGGGGGATCCTACGAGCAGTACTTC.